A selection of T cell receptor beta chains follows, all from one sample in a study of blood T cell repertoires in COVID-19. Assay: immunoSEQ multiplex PCR; the TCRdb copy retains only in-frame clones and omits some. The repertoire holds 150,000 to 200,000 clones, with roughly four fifths as singletons. The sample consisted of peripheral blood. Source of these receptors: a human donor in a cohort sampled during active COVID-19. Each CDR3 is given with its conserved first and last residue. D genes are given only for firm matches. Clone size is stated in some rows and not others, as once, few, many or a class when expanded.

clone_size | d_call | j_call | v_call | cdr3_aa | cdr3_nt
NA | TRBD1 | TRBJ1-5 | TRBV19 | CASMRSGTENQPQHF | TGTGCCAGTATGCGCTCTGGGACAGAAAATCAGCCCCAGCATTTT
once | NA | TRBJ2-2 | TRBV7-3 | CASSLQANTGELFF | TGTGCCAGCAGCTTACAGGCGAACACCGGGGAGCTGTTTTTT
few | TRBD2 | TRBJ2-5 | TRBV7-2 | CASSFGPSGGRTETQYF | TGTGCCAGCAGCTTTGGTCCTAGCGGGGGGAGGACAGAGACCCAGTACTTC
NA | NA | TRBJ1-3 | TRBV28 | CAASGGRNTIYF | TGTGCTGCATCGGGGGGGAGAAACACCATATATTTT
NA | NA | TRBJ2-1 | TRBV6-5 | CASSYFLGGEQFF | TGTGCCAGCAGTTACTTTCTGGGGGGTGAGCAGTTCTTC
NA | NA | TRBJ1-2 | TRBV11-2 | CASSYGKGYGYTF | TGTGCCAGCAGCTACGGGAAAGGTTATGGCTACACCTTC
NA | NA | TRBJ2-2 | TRBV7-6 | CASSLEGTLPNTGELFF | TGTGCCAGCAGCTTAGAAGGGACACTACCGAACACCGGGGAGCTGTTTTTT
NA | TRBD1 | TRBJ2-2 | TRBV18 | CASSPRRRDRVVNTGELFF | TGTGCCAGCTCACCACGCCGCCGGGACAGGGTGGTTAACACCGGGGAGCTGTTTTTT
NA | NA | TRBJ2-2 | TRBV19 | CASSQGNTGELFF | TGTGCCAGTAGCCAGGGGAACACCGGGGAGCTGTTTTTT
NA | NA | TRBJ2-3 | TRBV19 | CASSTGDTQYF | TGTGCCAGTAGTACAGGAGATACGCAGTATTTT
NA | NA | TRBJ1-2 | TRBV6-2/TRBV6-3 | CASSWRGTQSPGYTF | TGTGCCAGCAGTTGGAGGGGTACCCAGTCCCCTGGCTACACCTTC
NA | NA | TRBJ1-5 | TRBV15 | CATTRGGVEQPQHF | TGTGCCACCACAAGAGGAGGGGTAGAGCAGCCCCAGCATTTT
NA | TRBD1 | TRBJ1-2 | TRBV7-2 | CASSLGDRGLRGYTF | TGTGCCAGCAGCTTAGGGGACAGGGGGCTTCGTGGCTACACCTTC
NA | NA | TRBJ2-3 | TRBV7-3 | CASSPSYPGNYSDTQYF | TGTGCCAGCAGCCCTAGTTACCCAGGGAATTACTCAGATACGCAGTATTTT
NA | NA | TRBJ1-5 | TRBV2 | CASSPDSNSNQPQHF | TGTGCCAGCAGTCCGGACAGTAATAGCAATCAGCCCCAGCATTTT
NA | NA | TRBJ2-4 | TRBV30 | CAWIPTRGKNIQYF | TGTGCCTGGATCCCAACCCGGGGGAAAAACATTCAGTACTTC
NA | TRBD1 | TRBJ1-6 | TRBV6-5 | CASSYSKDRENSPLHF | TGTGCCAGCAGTTACTCGAAAGACAGGGAAAATTCACCCCTCCACTTT
NA | NA | TRBJ2-7 | TRBV28 | CASSLGGGRDEQYF | TGTGCCAGCAGTTTAGGAGGCGGTAGGGACGAGCAGTACTTC
NA | NA | TRBJ2-1 | TRBV27 | CASSSNTRWNEQFF | TGTGCCAGCAGTTCCAACACTAGATGGAATGAGCAGTTCTTC
NA | TRBD1 | TRBJ2-3 | TRBV27 | CASSLYRGPGTDTQYF | TGTGCCAGCAGTTTATATAGGGGGCCAGGCACAGATACGCAGTATTTT
once | TRBD2 | TRBJ2-2 | TRBV11-2 | CASSPGGAGTGELFF | TGTGCCAGCAGCCCCGGGGGGGCAGGCACCGGGGAGCTGTTTTTT
NA | TRBD1 | TRBJ2-7 | TRBV4-1 | CASSLLSGTGYEQYF | TGCGCCAGCAGCCTGCTCTCCGGGACAGGTTACGAGCAGTACTTC
NA | TRBD2 | TRBJ2-1 | TRBV11-2 | CASTPPGTTYNEQFF | TGTGCCAGCACCCCCCCCGGGACTACGTACAATGAGCAGTTCTTC
once | NA | TRBJ1-1 | TRBV30 | CAWMKPGQNTEAFF | TGTGCCTGGATGAAACCGGGACAGAACACTGAAGCTTTCTTT
NA | TRBD2 | TRBJ2-1 | TRBV3-1/TRBV3-2 | CASSQRRVGEGEQFF | TGTGCCAGCAGCCAACGGCGGGTGGGGGAGGGTGAGCAGTTCTTC
NA | TRBD2 | TRBJ2-7 | TRBV9 | CASSVGGLAGDEQYF | TGTGCCAGCAGCGTAGGGGGACTAGCGGGAGACGAGCAGTACTTC
NA | NA | TRBJ1-1 | TRBV27 | CASRTGLTNTEAFF | TGTGCCAGCAGGACCGGACTGACGAACACTGAAGCTTTCTTT
NA | TRBD2 | TRBJ2-7 | TRBV2 | CASSAGEFSGHEQYF | TGTGCCAGCAGTGCGGGAGAATTTAGCGGGCACGAGCAGTACTTC
NA | TRBD2 | TRBJ2-6 | TRBV7-2 | CASSASGGAAGANVLTF | TGTGCCAGCAGCGCTAGCGGGGGGGCCGCTGGGGCCAACGTCCTGACTTTC
once | NA | TRBJ1-3 | TRBV4-3 | CASSQVVGRRDTIYF | TGCGCCAGCAGCCAAGTTGTGGGGCGTAGGGACACCATATATTTT
NA | NA | TRBJ2-1 | TRBV6-5 | CASSPYGSGNEQFF | TGTGCCAGCAGTCCCTATGGGTCGGGGAATGAGCAGTTCTTC
NA | NA | TRBJ1-1 | TRBV10-3 | CAITRQENTEAFF | TGTGCCATCACCAGACAGGAGAACACTGAAGCTTTCTTT
NA | TRBD1 | TRBJ1-6 | TRBV5-5 | CASSLTGQPNSPLHF | TGTGCCAGCAGCTTGACGGGACAGCCAAATTCACCCCTCCACTTT
once | TRBD1 | TRBJ2-1 | TRBV6-5 | CASRSRQGHTDEQFF | TGTGCCAGCAGAAGTAGACAGGGACATACTGATGAGCAGTTCTTC
NA | NA | TRBJ2-2 | TRBV11-2 | CASRAGTLDTGELFF | TGTGCCAGCAGAGCCGGGACATTAGACACCGGGGAGCTGTTTTTT
NA | TRBD1 | TRBJ1-5 | TRBV6-2/TRBV6-3 | CASSYPRTGTGFDQPQHF | TGTGCCAGCAGTTATCCCAGAACCGGGACAGGGTTTGATCAGCCCCAGCATTTT
NA | NA | TRBJ2-3 | TRBV2 | CASSEALQGRDTQYF | TGTGCCAGCAGTGAAGCGCTTCAGGGTCGAGATACGCAGTATTTT
NA | TRBD2 | TRBJ2-7 | TRBV6-2/TRBV6-3 | CASSPWGREADEQYF | TGTGCCAGCAGTCCATGGGGGAGGGAGGCGGACGAGCAGTACTTC
once | NA | TRBJ1-1 | TRBV6-6 | CASSRATEAFF | TGTGCCAGCAGCAGGGCCACTGAAGCTTTCTTT
once | NA | TRBJ2-7 | TRBV19 | CASSIGQGTSYEQYF | TGTGCCAGTAGTATCGGCCAGGGGACGTCCTACGAGCAGTACTTC
NA | TRBD1 | TRBJ2-7 | TRBV28 | CASSRTGSYEQYF | TGTGCCAGCAGTAGGACAGGCTCCTACGAGCAGTACTTC
NA | NA | TRBJ1-3 | TRBV19 | CASSRGNSGNTIYF | TGTGCCAGTAGTAGAGGCAACTCTGGAAACACCATATATTTT
NA | NA | TRBJ2-7 | TRBV18 | CASSPGQTYEQYF | TGTGCCAGCTCACCAGGTCAGACCTACGAGCAGTACTTC
NA | TRBD1 | TRBJ2-7 | TRBV18 | CASSPEQGAREQYF | TGTGCCAGCTCACCGGAACAGGGGGCGCGGGAGCAGTACTTC
NA | NA | TRBJ2-5 | TRBV15 | CATSLWREETQYF | TGTGCCACCAGCCTCTGGAGGGAAGAGACCCAGTACTTC
NA | TRBD1 | TRBJ2-2 | TRBV12-5 | CASLKPGTGDTGELFF | TGTGCTAGCCTCAAGCCCGGGACAGGGGACACCGGGGAGCTGTTTTTT
NA | TRBD1 | TRBJ1-6 | TRBV6-5 | CASSYTWTGGSPLHF | TGTGCCAGCAGTTACACTTGGACAGGGGGATCACCCCTCCACTTT
NA | TRBD1 | TRBJ2-3 | TRBV7-9 | CASSLVGTGLDTQYF | TGTGCCAGCAGCTTAGTCGGGACAGGGCTAGATACGCAGTATTTT
NA | NA | TRBJ1-3 | TRBV3-1/TRBV3-2 | CASSQAGGYTIYF | TGTGCCAGCAGCCAAGCTGGGGGCTACACCATATATTTT
few | TRBD1 | TRBJ1-1 | TRBV6-2/TRBV6-3 | CASSLLQTGRHTEAFF | TGTGCCAGCAGTCTTCTCCAGACAGGGAGGCACACTGAAGCTTTCTTT
NA | NA | TRBJ2-5 | TRBV5-4 | CASSLGRGAGETQYF | TGTGCCAGCAGCCTAGGTCGGGGGGCAGGAGAGACCCAGTACTTC
once | NA | TRBJ2-1 | TRBV11-2 | CASSLLRDEQFF | TGTGCCAGCAGCTTATTGAGGGATGAGCAGTTCTTC
NA | NA | TRBJ2-3 | TRBV9 | CASSPGGDSTDTQYF | TGTGCCAGCAGCCCCGGCGGTGACAGCACAGATACGCAGTATTTT
once | NA | TRBJ1-2 | TRBV28 | CASSLMREGSTF | TGTGCCAGCAGTTTGATGAGGGAGGGGAGCACCTTC
NA | NA | TRBJ2-5 | TRBV10-1 | CASSVAGPRETQYF | TGCGCCAGCAGTGTTGCGGGACCACGGGAGACCCAGTACTTC